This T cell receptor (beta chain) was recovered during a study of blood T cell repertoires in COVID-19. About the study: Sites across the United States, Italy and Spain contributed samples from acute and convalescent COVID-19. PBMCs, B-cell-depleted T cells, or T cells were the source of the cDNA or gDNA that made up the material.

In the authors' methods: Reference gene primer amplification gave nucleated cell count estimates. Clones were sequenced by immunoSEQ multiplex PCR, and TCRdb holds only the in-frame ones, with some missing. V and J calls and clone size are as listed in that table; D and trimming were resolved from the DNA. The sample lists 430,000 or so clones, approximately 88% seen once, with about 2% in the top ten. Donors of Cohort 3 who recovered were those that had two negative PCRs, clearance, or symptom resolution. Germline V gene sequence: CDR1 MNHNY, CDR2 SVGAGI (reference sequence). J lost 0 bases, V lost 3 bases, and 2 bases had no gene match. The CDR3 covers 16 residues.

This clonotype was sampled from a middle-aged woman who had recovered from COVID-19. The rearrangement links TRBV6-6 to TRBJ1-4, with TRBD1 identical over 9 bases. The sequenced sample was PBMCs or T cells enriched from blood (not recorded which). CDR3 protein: CASSYTGGATNEKLFF. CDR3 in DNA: TGTGCCAGCAGTTATACAGGGGGCGCAACTAATGAAAAACTGTTTTTT.